This T cell receptor (beta chain) was recovered during a study of CD8 T cells in ankylosing spondylitis. Study-level findings and limits: Clones linked with disease were CD8+ and fairly uncommon in the peripheral blood. Within ankylosing spondylitis blood, a TCR beta motif made up of under 10 highly homologous variants appeared to be characteristic. As reported, disease-linked clones showed significant enrichment in matched ankylosing spondylitis synovial fluid.

Making use of molecular barcodes, quantitative 5'-RACE generated TCR beta libraries. TCRdb used MiXCR to reprocess the 5' RACE reads, holding one entry per CDR3 protein. The sample has about 8,600 distinct CDR3 sequences; under 5% are singletons. Germline V gene lookup returns CDR1 SGDLS and CDR2 YYNGEE. The CDR3 length is 13 residues. V was shortened by 3 bases and J by 5 bases, with 11 bases between the two germline ends. Only a few counts were recorded for this clonotype. Its specificity is unknown. The chain joins TRBV9 to TRBJ1-2; D is uncertain. This sequence was found in a female donor with ankylosing spondylitis or in good health (not recorded which). The sample consisted of blood, either unsorted or a sorted T cell fraction (not recorded which). CDR3 loop: CASSASSLYGYTF. The CDR3 DNA follows: TGTGCCAGCAGCGCCAGCTCACTTTATGGCTACACCTTC.